This note documents a single TCR beta chain sequence. This record comes from a study of control samples from healthy donors and cancer patients. The method was immunoSEQ multiplex PCR; TCRdb's version includes in-frame clones alone and lacks a portion of them. The sample shows just under 100,000 clones, 90% to 95% of them seen only once. CDR1 is SGHRS and CDR2 is YFSETQ in the germline V gene. Between the trimmed V and J ends, which lost 2 bases and 4 bases, there was a span of 9 bases. The CDR3 extends over 13 amino acids. The chain is built from TRBV5-1 and TRBJ1-1, with TRBD1 as a possible D gene (5 bases). The sequence was obtained from a man aged 18 to 29 in good health. The sample taken for sequencing was blood. Here the CDR3 reads CASSFRAATEAFF. The CDR3 DNA follows: TGCGCCAGCAGCTTCAGGGCTGCCACTGAAGCTTTCTTT. Full variable domain (outside the CDR3, taken from reference TRBV5-1 and TRBJ1-1): KAGVTQTPRYLIKTRGQQVTLSCSPISGHRSVSWYQQTPGQGLQFLFEYFSETQRNKGNFPGRFSGRQFSNSRSEMNVSTLELGDSALYLCASSFRAATEAFFGQGTRLTVV.